A selection of T cell receptor beta chains follows, all from one sample in a study of T-cell memory formation after mild COVID-19. TCRdb reprocessed the 5' RACE reads via MiXCR and lists one record per CDR3 protein. Of around 130,000 distinct CDR3 sequences detected, approximately 15% appear once; the ten largest clones hold more than 11%. Sequencing used PBMCs or a T cell subset sorted from them (not recorded which). These receptors all come from an adult woman who had mild COVID-19 (a few samples of this study predate the infection). Cell type and time point are not known. CDR3s include the opening cysteine and the closing phenylalanine or tryptophan. A D gene is named only where the DNA matches it firmly. Only some rows state a clone size, as once, few, many or a class for expanded clones.

V	D	size	J	CDR3	DNA
TRBV27	TRBD1	-	TRBJ1-2	CASSSPSGTGTPSSMRYTF	TGTGCCAGCAGTTCCCCTTCCGGGACAGGGACCCCCTCTTCTATGCGGTACACCTTC
TRBV9	-	-	TRBJ1-2	CASSAQGWGYTF	TGTGCCAGCAGCGCTCAGGGTTGGGGCTACACCTTC
TRBV5-1	-	-	TRBJ1-1	CASSPNAGDTEAFF	TGCGCCAGCAGCCCCAATGCCGGGGACACTGAAGCTTTCTTT
TRBV11-1	-	-	TRBJ1-2	CASSLEDLGYTF	TGTGCCAGCAGCTTGGAGGATTTAGGCTACACCTTC
TRBV29-1	-	few	TRBJ2-5	CSVEDRGETQYF	TGCAGCGTTGAAGATCGAGGGGAGACCCAGTACTTC
TRBV6-5	TRBD1	few	TRBJ1-2	CASSPGTGGNHGYTF	TGTGCCAGCAGCCCCGGGACAGGGGGAAATCATGGCTACACCTTC
TRBV6-5	-	-	TRBJ2-7	CASSWDSYEQYF	TGTGCCAGCAGTTGGGACTCCTACGAGCAGTACTTC
TRBV7-2	-	few	TRBJ1-2	CASSFLGRDYGYTF	TGTGCCAGCAGCTTCCTCGGCAGGGACTATGGCTACACCTTC
TRBV5-1	-	-	TRBJ2-2	CASSPSEGELFF	TGCGCCAGCAGCCCTTCCGAAGGGGAGCTGTTTTTT
TRBV7-8	-	few	TRBJ1-1	CASSLKGLNTEAFF	TGTGCCAGCAGCTTAAAGGGCTTGAACACTGAAGCTTTCTTT
TRBV3-1	-	few	TRBJ1-1	CASSQVIVSGWDTEAFF	TGTGCCAGCAGCCAAGTCATCGTATCAGGCTGGGACACTGAAGCTTTCTTT
TRBV24-1	-	-	TRBJ2-5	CATSDPQKTQYF	TGTGCCACCAGTGATCCTCAGAAGACCCAGTACTTC
TRBV4-2	-	few	TRBJ2-5	CASRHAGGETQYF	TGTGCCAGCCGCCACGCTGGGGGGGAGACCCAGTACTTC
TRBV21-1	-	-	TRBJ2-1	CASSKAAEREVGNEQFF	TGTGCCAGCAGCAAAGCGGCAGAGCGGGAGGTTGGGAATGAGCAGTTCTTC
TRBV7-6	TRBD2	few	TRBJ2-2	CASSLGLAGGPSYTGELFF	TGTGCCAGCAGCTTAGGGTTAGCGGGGGGGCCTTCGTACACCGGGGAGCTGTTTTTT
TRBV24-1	-	few	TRBJ2-7	CATMDNSYEQYF	TGTGCCACCATGGACAACTCCTACGAGCAGTACTTC
TRBV9	TRBD2	many	TRBJ2-3	CASSVGAGGPSTDTQYF	TGTGCCAGCAGCGTAGGAGCGGGGGGGCCGAGCACAGATACGCAGTATTTT
TRBV20-1	-	few	TRBJ1-3	CSARRDSFSGNTIYF	TGCAGTGCTAGGAGGGACTCCTTCTCTGGAAACACCATATATTTT
TRBV9	-	few	TRBJ2-3	CASSADSGLTDTQYF	TGTGCCAGCAGCGCGGACTCCGGGCTGACAGATACGCAGTATTTT
TRBV19	-	-	TRBJ1-5	CASSGKGRSNQPQHF	TGTGCCAGTAGTGGTAAGGGACGGAGCAATCAGCCCCAGCATTTT
TRBV5-1	-	-	TRBJ2-5	CASMRGQETQYF	TGCGCCAGCATGAGGGGGCAAGAGACCCAGTACTTC
TRBV7-3	-	few	TRBJ2-3	CASSPDLTDTQYF	TGTGCCAGCAGCCCGGACCTAACAGATACGCAGTATTTT
TRBV27	-	few	TRBJ2-7	CASSFSAAGNYEQYF	TGTGCCAGCAGCTTTTCGGCGGCGGGGAACTACGAGCAGTACTTC
TRBV11-3	TRBD2	few	TRBJ2-1	CASSLGPGGRDEQFF	TGTGCCAGCAGCTTGGGTCCGGGAGGACGCGATGAGCAGTTCTTC
TRBV20-1	TRBD2	many	TRBJ2-3	CSAPSGLRAPTDTQYF	TGCAGTGCTCCTAGCGGGTTAAGGGCCCCCACAGATACGCAGTATTTT
TRBV5-5	-	-	TRBJ2-1	CASSLEDSTRAGNEQFF	TGTGCCAGCAGCTTGGAGGACTCGACTCGCGCCGGCAATGAGCAGTTCTTC
TRBV19	TRBD1	-	TRBJ2-3	CASSVGQGSADTQYF	TGTGCCAGTAGTGTCGGACAGGGCTCCGCAGATACGCAGTATTTT
TRBV4-2	-	few	TRBJ2-1	CASSQVLREIDEQFF	TGTGCCAGCAGCCAAGTTCTCCGGGAGATCGATGAGCAGTTCTTC
TRBV7-2	-	-	TRBJ1-1	CASSSTGEAFF	TGTGCCAGCAGCTCGACAGGTGAAGCTTTCTTT
TRBV11-2	-	few	TRBJ2-1	CASSLTPSSYNEQFF	TGTGCCAGCAGCCTCACTCCGAGCTCCTACAATGAGCAGTTCTTC
TRBV5-1	-	few	TRBJ2-3	CASSLARKDTQYF	TGCGCCAGCAGCTTGGCCCGGAAAGATACGCAGTATTTT
TRBV9	-	few	TRBJ2-3	CASSSRDLEDTQYF	TGTGCCAGCAGCTCCAGGGATCTGGAAGATACGCAGTATTTT
TRBV9	-	few	TRBJ2-7	CASGSGGGESSYEQYF	TGTGCCAGCGGATCTGGAGGGGGGGAGAGCTCCTACGAGCAGTACTTC
TRBV6-5	TRBD2	-	TRBJ2-3	CASSSGLAGQDTDTQYF	TGTGCCAGCAGTTCGGGACTAGCGGGACAAGACACAGATACGCAGTATTTT
TRBV24-1	TRBD1	few	TRBJ2-3	CATTGTGDPSDTQYF	TGTGCCACAACTGGGACAGGGGATCCCTCAGATACGCAGTATTTT
TRBV4-3	TRBD1	-	TRBJ2-2	CASSHTDRDAGELFF	TGCGCCAGCAGCCACACGGACAGGGACGCCGGGGAGCTGTTTTTT
TRBV7-9	-	-	TRBJ2-5	CASSVKTQYF	TGTGCCAGCAGCGTGAAGACCCAGTACTTC
TRBV4-1	TRBD2	-	TRBJ2-3	CASSQGPMRGGSTDTQYF	TGCGCCAGCAGCCAAGGCCCTATGCGGGGGGGGAGCACAGATACGCAGTATTTT
TRBV20-1	-	few	TRBJ2-1	CSARDIPHSSYNEQFF	TGCAGTGCTAGAGATATACCACACAGCTCCTACAATGAGCAGTTCTTC
TRBV5-1	TRBD1	few	TRBJ2-3	CASSLNPGQGATDTQYF	TGCGCCAGCAGCTTGAACCCCGGACAGGGGGCCACAGATACGCAGTATTTT
TRBV4-3	-	-	TRBJ2-7	CASSERIMGGAYEQYF	TGCGCCAGCAGCGAACGGATCATGGGGGGCGCTTACGAGCAGTACTTC
TRBV20-1	-	few	TRBJ2-1	CSAFCNEQFF	TGCAGTGCTTTCTGCAATGAGCAGTTCTTC
TRBV18	-	-	TRBJ2-2	CASSPGTPAWELFF	TGTGCCAGCTCACCAGGGACTCCCGCTTGGGAGCTGTTTTTT
TRBV12-3/TRBV12-4	-	few	TRBJ1-1	CASRDENTEAFF	TGTGCCAGCAGAGATGAGAACACTGAAGCTTTCTTT
TRBV10-3	-	few	TRBJ1-1	CAISEAWNTEAFF	TGTGCCATCAGTGAGGCGTGGAACACTGAAGCTTTCTTT
TRBV7-7	-	many	TRBJ2-2	CASSQSGNTGELFF	TGTGCTAGCAGCCAGAGCGGAAACACCGGGGAGCTGTTTTTT
TRBV7-9	TRBD1	-	TRBJ2-7	CASSLALRQGAYEQYF	TGTGCCAGCAGCTTAGCACTGAGACAGGGGGCCTACGAGCAGTACTTC
TRBV7-6	-	-	TRBJ1-5	CASSLDNNQPQHF	TGTGCCAGCAGCTTAGACAACAATCAGCCCCAGCATTTT
TRBV7-3	TRBD2	-	TRBJ2-3	CASSLTGRPSTDTQYF	TGTGCCAGCAGCTTAACCGGGAGGCCTAGCACAGATACGCAGTATTTT
TRBV5-1	-	-	TRBJ2-5	CASSPLYTQETQYF	TGCGCCAGCAGCCCTCTGTACACACAAGAGACCCAGTACTTC
TRBV27	-	-	TRBJ1-6	CASTRERNSPLHF	TGTGCCAGCACCCGGGAGAGAAATTCACCCCTCCACTTT
TRBV10-3	TRBD1	few	TRBJ2-3	CAISEGTGARDTQYF	TGTGCCATCAGTGAGGGGACAGGGGCGAGAGATACGCAGTATTTT
TRBV6-5	-	-	TRBJ2-5	CASSYEGAAEETQYF	TGTGCCAGCAGTTACGAAGGGGCTGCGGAAGAGACCCAGTACTTC
TRBV5-1	-	few	TRBJ1-1	CASSLAKGGANTEAFF	TGCGCCAGCAGCTTGGCCAAGGGGGGGGCCAACACTGAAGCTTTCTTT
TRBV7-2	-	-	TRBJ1-6	CASSLTPESPLHF	TGTGCCAGCAGCTTGACTCCCGAATCACCCCTCCACTTT
TRBV7-9	-	few	TRBJ2-1	CASSLALSVANEQFF	TGTGCCAGCAGCTTAGCTTTGTCGGTCGCGAATGAGCAGTTCTTC
TRBV27	-	few	TRBJ1-2	CASSPDSDYGYTF	TGTGCCAGCAGTCCGGACAGCGACTATGGCTACACCTTC
TRBV24-1	-	-	TRBJ2-5	CATSDRVAGETQYF	TGTGCCACCAGTGATAGAGTTGCCGGCGAGACCCAGTACTTC
TRBV7-9	-	few	TRBJ1-2	CASAAVGYTF	TGTGCCAGCGCCGCAGTTGGCTACACCTTC
TRBV4-3	TRBD1	-	TRBJ2-3	CASSQDGDRGLRRTDTQYF	TGCGCCAGCAGCCAAGATGGGGACAGGGGGCTCCGACGCACAGATACGCAGTATTTT